These T cell receptor beta chains were read from a single sample in a study of cytomegalovirus exposure and HLA in healthy donors. This table comes from immunoSEQ multiplex PCR, and its TCRdb copy is limited to in-frame clones, with some not included. The sample consists of 180,000 or so clones, 75% to 80% of them appearing once. The specimen sequenced was PBMCs. All receptors come from a female donor in good health and CMV-seronegative. Both conserved end residues are part of each CDR3.

CDR3 protein: CASSLGQGAGGYEQYF
J gene: TRBJ2-7
V gene: TRBV5-1

CDR3 protein: CASSTRQSLGYTF
J gene: TRBJ1-2
V gene: TRBV5-1

CDR3 protein: CASSYSISGNTIYF
J gene: TRBJ1-3
V gene: TRBV6-5

CDR3 protein: CASSGGSHGTQYF
J gene: TRBJ2-5
V gene: TRBV2

CDR3 protein: CASSRTSGSYEQYF
J gene: TRBJ2-7
V gene: TRBV27

CDR3 protein: CASSITGLHEQYF
J gene: TRBJ2-7
V gene: TRBV19

CDR3 protein: CASSLTGTEVSYEQYF
J gene: TRBJ2-7
V gene: TRBV7-8

CDR3 protein: CASHNSRRRYQETQYF
J gene: TRBJ2-5
V gene: TRBV28

CDR3 protein: CASSEFMRGYEQFF
J gene: TRBJ2-1
V gene: TRBV10-2

CDR3 protein: CASSRLAGGPGANTGELFF
J gene: TRBJ2-2
V gene: TRBV6-4

CDR3 protein: CASSAPGLVTGRETQYF
J gene: TRBJ2-5
V gene: TRBV19

CDR3 protein: CAQIDRNSALGQYF
J gene: TRBJ2-5
V gene: TRBV30

CDR3 protein: CASSFMGAGEETQYF
J gene: TRBJ2-5
V gene: TRBV11-2

CDR3 protein: CASSLTSGPGELFF
J gene: TRBJ2-2
V gene: TRBV5-1

CDR3 protein: CASSPTNGTTTYEQYF
J gene: TRBJ2-7
V gene: TRBV14

CDR3 protein: CASIWGTGVRQPQHF
J gene: TRBJ1-5
V gene: TRBV28

CDR3 protein: CASSIQGKGLANTEAFF
J gene: TRBJ1-1
V gene: TRBV5-1

CDR3 protein: CASSLSGHGYTF
J gene: TRBJ1-2
V gene: TRBV28

CDR3 protein: CASSSTAKRDRGTYEQYF
J gene: TRBJ2-7
V gene: TRBV28

CDR3 protein: CASSSWGGYNEQFF
J gene: TRBJ2-1
V gene: TRBV7-8

CDR3 protein: CASSEAWRDQPQHF
J gene: TRBJ1-5
V gene: TRBV6-1

CDR3 protein: CASSFSVEQFF
J gene: TRBJ2-1
V gene: TRBV5-4

CDR3 protein: CASSQIAGTGMFLYGYTF
J gene: TRBJ1-2
V gene: TRBV4-3

CDR3 protein: CASSFSGQSNTQYF
J gene: TRBJ2-3
V gene: TRBV5-6

CDR3 protein: CASSFLAAKYNEQFF
J gene: TRBJ2-1
V gene: TRBV11-2

CDR3 protein: CASSLPYRDRGTQPQHF
J gene: TRBJ1-5
V gene: TRBV28

CDR3 protein: CSVEEGGSQPQHF
J gene: TRBJ1-5
V gene: TRBV29-1

CDR3 protein: CASSLIPGGHGELFF
J gene: TRBJ2-2
V gene: TRBV27

CDR3 protein: CASSSSLNYGYTF
J gene: TRBJ1-2
V gene: TRBV9

CDR3 protein: CASSQVGLAGYNEQFF
J gene: TRBJ2-1
V gene: TRBV4-2

CDR3 protein: CASVGTVEAFF
J gene: TRBJ1-1
V gene: TRBV2